These 23 T cell receptor beta chains came from one sample sequenced in a study of regulatory T cells in long-lasting Graves disease. As to time point: newly diagnosed GD, antithyroid drugs for less than 3 months. Making the TCR library involved RNA that had been extracted from PBMCs. CDR3-region Arm-PCR and iRepertoire HTBI primers produced the TCR beta libraries. Each CDR3 protein is one row after TCRdb ran MiXCR on the multiplex PCR reads. The sample records about 540,000 distinct CDR3 sequences, approximately 12% being singletons. These data are also associated with another study on T cells in Graves' hyperthyroidism and ophthalmopathy.

Sequencing was performed on peripheral blood mononuclear cells (PBMCs), taken at new diagnosis, from a patient treated with antithyroid drugs. The receptor set was obtained from a man younger than 40 with Graves disease.

This clonotype was seen a few times. This chain joins TRBV27 and TRBJ2-7, with D tentatively TRBD1 (6 bases). V lost 5 bases and J lost 4, with 12 bases in between. Germline V lookup: CDR1 MNHEY, CDR2 SMNVEV (reference sequence). The CDR3 consists of 13 residues. CDR3 bases: TGTGCCAGCAGTCCGGGACACGTATACGAGCAGTACTTC. Its translation is CASSPGHVYEQYF.

This clonotype was detected ten times or more. V and J are TRBV10-1 and TRBJ2-1, with no clear D. The CDR3 spans 12 residues. Germline V lookup: CDR1 WNHNN, CDR2 SYGVQD (reference sequence). V gave up 5 bases and J gave up 4 bases, with 6 bases separating them. The DNA of the CDR3 is TGCGCCAGCAGTTTACAGTACAATGAGCAGTTCTTC. Its translation: CASSLQYNEQFF.

V and J are TRBV3-1 and TRBJ2-1; D might be TRBD1 or TRBD2, each matching 5 bases. The V end lost 0 bases, the J end lost 12 bases, and 15 bases lay between the germline ends. Germline lookup yields CDR1 LGHDT and CDR2 YNNKEL (reference sequence). This CDR3 comprises 14 residues. The CDR3 DNA reads as TGTGCCAGCAGCCAAGAGGCCGGGACGTGGTGGCAGTTCTTC. Its translation: CASSQEAGTWWQFF.

This clonotype was detected many times. This chain uses TRBV6-4 with TRBJ2-7, with TRBD1 matching over 8 bases. The V and J ends lost 5 bases and 5 bases, in that order; junction bases with no gene match: 8. Germline CDR1 MRHNA, CDR2 SNTAGT. The CDR3 has 14 amino acids. The CDR3 loop reads CASSQTTGGNEQYF. The CDR3 bases are TGTGCCAGCAGTCAGACCACAGGGGGAAACGAGCAGTACTTC.

This clonotype was picked up a small number of times. The V gene is TRBV28, the J gene TRBJ2-3; TRBD2 agrees at 10 bases. This CDR3 comprises 16 residues. V dropped 2 bases and J dropped 5; count of bases not matched to a gene: 7. Per germline, CDR1 MDHEN and CDR2 SYDVKM. CDR3 coding DNA: TGTGCCAGCAGTTTAATCCTAGCGGGAGCCGTAGATACGCAGTATTTT. Its translation: CASSLILAGAVDTQYF.

In its sample, this clonotype was seen many times. The V gene is TRBV24-1, the J gene TRBJ2-3, with a tentative D call TRBD2 (5 bases). V dropped 4 bases and J dropped 4 bases, with 14 bases sitting between them. This CDR3 has 15 residues. Germline V gives CDR1 KGHDR, CDR2 SFDVKD. CDR3 nucleotide sequence: TGTGCCACCAGTGACCAGCGGCAAATAGCAGATACGCAGTATTTT. Protein product: CATSDQRQIADTQYF.

This chain joins TRBV9 and TRBJ1-1; unclear D gene. V was clipped by 4 bases and J by 1 base, with 11 bases between them. Germline values: CDR1 SGDLS, CDR2 YYNGEE. The CDR3 has 14 residues. The CDR3 sequence is CASSPGGPNTEAFF. The CDR3 DNA sequence: TGTGCCAGCAGCCCGGGCGGTCCGAACACTGAAGCTTTCTTT. Based on the CDR3 plus reference TRBV9 and TRBJ1-1, the full variable domain is DSGVTQTPKHLITATGQRVTLRCSPRSGDLSVYWYQQSLDQGLQFLIQYYNGEERAKGNILERFSAQQFPDLHSELNLSSLELGDSALYFCASSPGGPNTEAFFGQGTRLTVV.

The sample holds many counts of this clonotype. For the CDR3, the DNA is TGCAGCGTTGATGGGGACAGGGCCTATGGCTACACCTTC. Its protein is CSVDGDRAYGYTF. The J gene is TRBJ1-2, the V gene TRBV29-1; 9 positions agree with TRBD1. V lost 3 bases and J lost 4; bases outside the gene matches: 3. The CDR3 is made up of 13 amino acids. Germline values: CDR1 SQVTM, CDR2 ANQGSEA.

In this sample, this clonotype turned up many times. This sequence joins TRBV3-1 and TRBJ2-3; D ambiguous. The CDR3 has 14 amino acids. Per germline, CDR1 LGHDT and CDR2 YNNKEL (reference sequence). V gave up 3 bases and J gave up 5 bases, with 12 bases separating them. CDR3 sequence reads: CASSQGPDGDTQYF. In DNA, the CDR3 is TGTGCCAGCAGCCAGGGTCCGGATGGAGATACGCAGTATTTT.

This clonotype was recorded a few times. V and J are TRBV20-1 and TRBJ2-5, with D perhaps TRBD2 (5 bases). The CDR3 covers 14 residues. Germline CDR1 reads DFQATT; CDR2 reads SNEGSKA (reference sequence). V shed 0 bases and J shed 4 bases, with 12 bases lying between them. The chain's CDR3 is CSARDEQRGETQYF. In nucleotides, the CDR3 is TGCAGTGCTAGAGATGAGCAACGGGGAGAGACCCAGTACTTC.

This clonotype was counted many times. This chain links TRBV7-9 with TRBJ2-1; 10 bases map to TRBD2. The germline V gene has CDR1 SEHNR and CDR2 FQNEAQ (reference sequence). V was pared by 11 bases and J by 7 bases, with 26 bases of the junction left unmatched. The CDR3 runs 19 residues. The CDR3 loop reads CASQRRLAGSLGGHNEQFF. Here the CDR3 DNA reads TGTGCCTCCCAGCGAAGACTAGCGGGTTCGCTTGGCGGGCATAATGAGCAGTTCTTC.

In its sample, this clonotype was seen many times. This chain joins TRBV24-1 and TRBJ2-2; 7 bases line up with TRBD2. With 9 bases clipped from V and 6 bases from J, the junction kept 3 bases outside the gene matches. The germline V gene encodes CDR1 KGHDR and CDR2 SFDVKD. The CDR3 consists of 12 residues. The CDR3 sequence is CATSAGAGELFF. As DNA, the CDR3 is TGTGCCACCTCGGCGGGAGCCGGGGAGCTGTTTTTT.

This clonotype came up many times. The J gene is TRBJ2-5, the V gene TRBV20-1, with D tentatively TRBD1 or TRBD2 (5 bases each). The length of the CDR3 is 14 residues. Germline V lookup: CDR1 DFQATT, CDR2 SNEGSKA (reference sequence). Trimming removed 3 bases from V and 1 base from J, with 12 bases in between. The CDR3 sequence: CSARRGSVQETQYF. The CDR3 coding sequence is TGCAGTGCTAGGAGGGGTAGCGTCCAAGAGACCCAGTACTTC.

This clonotype was seen at least ten times. The rearrangement joins TRBV3-1 to TRBJ1-2, with D hard to call. This CDR3 has 14 amino acids. Germline V gene sequence: CDR1 LGHDT, CDR2 YNNKEL (reference sequence). Trimming removed 4 bases at V and 5 bases at J, with 14 bases between. The CDR3 bases are TGTGCCAGCAGCCCCATTCAGGACGGATATGGCTACACCTTC. It encodes CASSPIQDGYGYTF. Full variable domain (rest looked up from reference TRBV3-1 and TRBJ1-2): DTAVSQTPKYLVTQMGNDKSIKCEQNLGHDTMYWYKQDSKKFLKIMFSYNNKELIINETVPNRFSPKSPDKAHLNLHINSLELGDSAVYFCASSPIQDGYGYTFGSGTRLTVV.

This clonotype was counted ten times or more. The rearrangement joins TRBV28 to TRBJ1-5; D is uncertain. The CDR3 has 14 amino acids. The V and J ends lost 3 bases and 3 bases respectively, with 9 bases between them. Germline lookup yields CDR1 MDHEN and CDR2 SYDVKM. CDR3 protein: CASSFDGHNQPQHF. The CDR3 nucleotides read TGTGCCAGCAGTTTTGATGGGCACAATCAGCCCCAGCATTTT.

This clonotype occurred many times. The V and J genes are TRBV29-1 and TRBJ1-1; D gene uncertain. There are 12 residues in the CDR3. Germline CDR1 SQVTM, CDR2 ANQGSEA. V gave up 7 bases and J gave up 0 bases, with 9 bases separating them. The CDR3 nucleotides read TGCAGCGCCGGGTGGATGAACACTGAAGCTTTCTTT. Translated: CSAGWMNTEAFF.

In this sample, this clonotype turned up a few times. No conserved phenylalanine or tryptophan is present at the end of the CDR3, so a read error is the likely explanation. This chain uses TRBV9 with TRBJ1-3; tentative D call: TRBD1 (5 bases). The length of the CDR3 is 19 residues. The V gene lost 0 bases and the J gene lost 0 bases, with 19 bases spanning the gap. CDR1 and CDR2 from the germline V gene are SGDLS and YYNGEE. The CDR3 protein is CASSVVPGGRADSGNTIYS. CDR3 bases: TGTGCCAGCAGCGTAGTGCCGGGGGGACGAGCGGACTCTGGAAACACCATATATTCT.

There are many counts of this clonotype. V usage is TRBV20-1 and J usage is TRBJ2-1; 13 nucleotides align to TRBD2. Germline V gene lookup returns CDR1 DFQATT and CDR2 SNEGSKA (reference sequence). This CDR3 is built from 13 residues. V was clipped by 5 bases and J by 9 bases; unmatched bases: 4. CDR3 sequence: CSAGLAGVGEQFF. CDR3 nucleotide sequence: TGCAGTGCTGGACTAGCGGGAGTTGGTGAGCAGTTCTTC.

This clonotype has ten or more counts. The chain links TRBV20-1 to TRBJ1-2; D gene ambiguous. The V end was cut by 3 bases, the J end by 8 bases, with 13 bases between. Germline V gene sequence: CDR1 DFQATT, CDR2 SNEGSKA (reference sequence). CDR3 length: 12 amino acids. Here the CDR3 DNA reads TGCAGTGCTAGGAACGACAAGGAAGGCTACACCTTC. It is translated as CSARNDKEGYTF.

This clonotype was recorded many times. CDR3 bases: TGTGCCAGCAGTCAACTAGGGCCCTACGAGCAGTACTTC. This gives the protein CASSQLGPYEQYF. The gene calls are TRBV12-3 or TRBV12-4 and TRBJ2-7; D perhaps matches TRBD2 (5 bases). V lost 5 bases, J lost 2 bases, and 10 bases lay in between. This CDR3 spans 13 amino acids.

This clonotype appeared many times. The chain combines TRBV6-1 with TRBJ1-4; 8 positions agree with TRBD1. Germline V gene sequence: CDR1 MNHNS, CDR2 SASEGT. The junction had 14 bases not matched to a gene; V was cut back by 5 bases and J by 6 bases. This CDR3 has 17 amino acids. The chain's CDR3 is CASSLSPAGGRDEKLFF. DNA of the CDR3: TGTGCCAGCAGTCTATCACCCGCAGGGGGCAGGGATGAAAAACTGTTTTTT.

In this sample, this clonotype turned up many times. Written as DNA, the CDR3 is TGTGCCAGCAGCTCGCCCGGGACAGCTAATGAAAAACTGTTTTTT. This encodes CASSSPGTANEKLFF. This chain uses TRBV7-2 with TRBJ1-4, with TRBD1 identical over 7 bases. J was trimmed by 3 bases and V by 4 bases; bases with no gene match: 5. Germline loops: CDR1 SGHTA, CDR2 FQGNSA. The CDR3 length is 15 residues.

The chain carries TRBV9 and TRBJ2-3, with TRBD2 matching over 8 bases. Germline V gives CDR1 SGDLS, CDR2 YYNGEE. The CDR3 runs to 16 residues. Trimming removed 1 base from V and 4 bases from J; junction bases left unmatched: 8. The CDR3 DNA follows: TGTGCCAGCAGCGTAAGGGGCGGGGGGTTAGCAGATACGCAGTATTTT. Its protein product is CASSVRGGGLADTQYF. Drawing the rest from reference TRBV9 and TRBJ2-3, the complete variable domain is DSGVTQTPKHLITATGQRVTLRCSPRSGDLSVYWYQQSLDQGLQFLIQYYNGEERAKGNILERFSAQQFPDLHSELNLSSLELGDSALYFCASSVRGGGLADTQYFGPGTRLTVL.